This T cell receptor beta chain stems from a study of blood T cell repertoires in COVID-19. Produced via immunoSEQ multiplex PCR; TCRdb's table is partial and in-frame only. Of 150,000 or so clones detected, around three quarters appear once; the ten largest clones hold roughly 1.8%. Trimming removed 3 bases at V and 0 bases at J, with 9 bases between. Germline CDR1 and CDR2: SGHTA and FQGNSA. This CDR3 has 15 residues. The sample taken for sequencing was peripheral blood. The clonotype was recovered from a man older than 75 with acute or convalescent COVID-19. V and J are TRBV7-2 and TRBJ2-1; possible D gene TRBD1, 6 bases. The CDR3 DNA sequence: TGTGCCAGCAGCTTGGGACATACCTCCTACAATGAGCAGTTCTTC. Translation: CASSLGHTSYNEQFF.